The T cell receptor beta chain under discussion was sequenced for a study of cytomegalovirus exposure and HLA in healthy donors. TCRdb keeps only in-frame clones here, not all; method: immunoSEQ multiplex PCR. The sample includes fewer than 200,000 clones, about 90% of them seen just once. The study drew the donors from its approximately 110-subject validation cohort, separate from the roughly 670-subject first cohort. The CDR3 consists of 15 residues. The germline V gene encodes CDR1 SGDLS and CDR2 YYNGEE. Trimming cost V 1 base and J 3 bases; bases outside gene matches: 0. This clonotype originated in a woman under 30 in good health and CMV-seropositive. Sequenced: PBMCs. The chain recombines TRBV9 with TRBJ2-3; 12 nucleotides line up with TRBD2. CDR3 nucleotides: TGTGCCAGCAGCGTACTAGCGGGAGGGACAGATACGCAGTATTTT. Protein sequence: CASSVLAGGTDTQYF.